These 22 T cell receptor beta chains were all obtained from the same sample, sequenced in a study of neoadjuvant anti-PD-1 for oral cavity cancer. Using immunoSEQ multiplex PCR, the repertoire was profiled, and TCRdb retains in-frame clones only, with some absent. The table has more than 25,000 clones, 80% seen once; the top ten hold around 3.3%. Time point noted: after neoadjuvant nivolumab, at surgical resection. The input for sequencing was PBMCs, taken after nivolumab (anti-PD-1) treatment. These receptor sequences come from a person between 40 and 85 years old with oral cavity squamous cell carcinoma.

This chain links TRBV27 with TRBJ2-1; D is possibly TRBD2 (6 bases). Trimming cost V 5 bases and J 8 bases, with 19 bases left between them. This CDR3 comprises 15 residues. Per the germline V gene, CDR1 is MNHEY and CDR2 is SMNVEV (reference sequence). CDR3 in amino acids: CASSRGGLAMHEQFF. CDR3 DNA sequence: TGTGCCAGCAGTCGAGGAGGGCTAGCGATGCATGAGCAGTTCTTC.

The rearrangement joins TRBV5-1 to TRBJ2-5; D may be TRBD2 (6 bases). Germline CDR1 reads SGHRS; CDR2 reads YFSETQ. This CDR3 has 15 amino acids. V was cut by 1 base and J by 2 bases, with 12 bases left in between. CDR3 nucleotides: TGCGCCAGCAGCTTGCGGGGGTTTGCACAAGAGACCCAGTACTTC. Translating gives CASSLRGFAQETQYF.

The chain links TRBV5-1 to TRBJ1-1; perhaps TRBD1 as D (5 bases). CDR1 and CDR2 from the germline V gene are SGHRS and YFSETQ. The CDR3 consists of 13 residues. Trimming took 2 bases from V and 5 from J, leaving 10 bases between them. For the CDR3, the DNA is TGCGCCAGCAGCTTCGGGGGGTGGACTGAAGCTTTCTTT. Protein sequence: CASSFGGWTEAFF. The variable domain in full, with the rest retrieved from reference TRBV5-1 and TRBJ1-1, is KAGVTQTPRYLIKTRGQQVTLSCSPISGHRSVSWYQQTPGQGLQFLFEYFSETQRNKGNFPGRFSGRQFSNSRSEMNVSTLELGDSALYLCASSFGGWTEAFFGQGTRLTVV.

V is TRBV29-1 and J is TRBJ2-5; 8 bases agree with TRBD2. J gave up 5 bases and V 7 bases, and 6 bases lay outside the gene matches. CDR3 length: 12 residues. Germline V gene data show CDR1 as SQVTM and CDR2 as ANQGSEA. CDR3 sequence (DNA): TGCAGCGGCGGGGGGCTCTCCGAGACCCAGTACTTC. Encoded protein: CSGGGLSETQYF.

CDR3 sequence reads: CASYTSDEFYTDTQYF. In nucleotides, the CDR3 is TGCGCCAGTTACACTTCGGACGAATTCTACACAGATACGCAGTATTTT. The V gene is TRBV5-1, the J gene TRBJ2-3, with no clear D. CDR1 is SGHRS, CDR2 YFSETQ, per germline. Trimming left V 8 bases short and J 2 bases short, with 21 bases between. There are 16 residues in the CDR3.

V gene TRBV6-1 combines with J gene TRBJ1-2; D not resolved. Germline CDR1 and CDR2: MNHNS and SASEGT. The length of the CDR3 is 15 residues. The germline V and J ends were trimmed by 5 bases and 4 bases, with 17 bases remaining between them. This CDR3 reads CASSPQVMAAYGYTF. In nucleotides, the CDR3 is TGTGCCAGCAGTCCCCAAGTTATGGCGGCCTATGGCTACACCTTC.

CDR3 nucleotides: TGTGCCAGCAGCCCCCACCCCCGGGACGGGGAGTACTTC. This gives the protein CASSPHPRDGEYF. The gene calls are TRBV9 and TRBJ2-5; D could derive from TRBD1 or TRBD2 (5 bases each). CDR3 length equals 13 residues. From germline, CDR1 is SGDLS and CDR2 YYNGEE. The ends were cut back, 4 bases at V and 12 bases at J, with 19 bases in the middle.

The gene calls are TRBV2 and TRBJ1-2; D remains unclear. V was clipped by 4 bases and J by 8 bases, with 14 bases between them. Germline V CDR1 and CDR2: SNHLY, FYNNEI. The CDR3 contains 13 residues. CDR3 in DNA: TGTGCCAGCAGTGTCGGCCTGCTTGGAGGCTACACCTTC. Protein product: CASSVGLLGGYTF.

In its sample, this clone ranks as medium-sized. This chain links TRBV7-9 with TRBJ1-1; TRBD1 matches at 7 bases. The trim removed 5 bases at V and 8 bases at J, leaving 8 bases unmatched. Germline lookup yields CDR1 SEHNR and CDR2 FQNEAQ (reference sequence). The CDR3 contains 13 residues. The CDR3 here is CASSTQGVGEAFF. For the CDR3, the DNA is TGTGCCAGCAGCACTCAGGGGGTAGGGGAAGCTTTCTTT.

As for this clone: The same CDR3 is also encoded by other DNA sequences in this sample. Here the CDR3 reads CATSSDRGYEQYF. Here the CDR3 DNA reads TGTGCCACCAGCAGTGACAGGGGCTACGAGCAGTACTTC. The rearrangement uses TRBV15 and TRBJ2-7; 8 bases fit TRBD1. V was clipped by 3 bases and J by 3 bases; unmatched bases: 1. The CDR3 totals 13 residues. CDR1 is LNHNV, CDR2 YYDKDF, per germline (reference sequence).

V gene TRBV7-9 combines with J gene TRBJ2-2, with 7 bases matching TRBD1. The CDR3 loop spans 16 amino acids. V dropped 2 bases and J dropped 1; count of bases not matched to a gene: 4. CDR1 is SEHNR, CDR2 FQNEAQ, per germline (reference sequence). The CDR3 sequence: CASSLLQGRNTGELFF. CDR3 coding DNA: TGTGCCAGCAGCTTACTACAGGGGCGGAACACCGGGGAGCTGTTTTTT.

The CDR3: CSVLRGFDTDTQYF. In nucleotides, the CDR3 is TGCAGCGTTTTAAGGGGGTTTGACACAGATACGCAGTATTTT. The chain is built from TRBV29-1 and TRBJ2-3, with a weak D call TRBD1 (6 bases). This CDR3 comprises 14 residues. The germline V gene encodes CDR1 SQVTM and CDR2 ANQGSEA. V lost 5 bases and J lost 2, with 14 bases in between.

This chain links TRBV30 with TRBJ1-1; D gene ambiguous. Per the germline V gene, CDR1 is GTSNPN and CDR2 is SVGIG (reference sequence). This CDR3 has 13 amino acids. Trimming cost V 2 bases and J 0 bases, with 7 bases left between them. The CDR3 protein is CAWSTYLNTEAFF. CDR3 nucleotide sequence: TGTGCCTGGAGTACGTATTTGAACACTGAAGCTTTCTTT.

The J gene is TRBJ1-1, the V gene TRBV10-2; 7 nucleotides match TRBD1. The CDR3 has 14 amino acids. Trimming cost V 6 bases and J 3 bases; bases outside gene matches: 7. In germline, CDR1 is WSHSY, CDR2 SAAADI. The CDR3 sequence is CASSRDSSYTEAFF. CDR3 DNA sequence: TGCGCCAGCAGCCGGGACAGTAGTTACACTGAAGCTTTCTTT.

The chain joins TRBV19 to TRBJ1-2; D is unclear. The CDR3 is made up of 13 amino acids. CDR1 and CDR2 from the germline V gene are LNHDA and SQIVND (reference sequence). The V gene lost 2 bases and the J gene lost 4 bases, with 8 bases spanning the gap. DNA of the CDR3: TGTGCCAGTAGTATACCCACGTTCTATGGCTACACCTTC. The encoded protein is CASSIPTFYGYTF.

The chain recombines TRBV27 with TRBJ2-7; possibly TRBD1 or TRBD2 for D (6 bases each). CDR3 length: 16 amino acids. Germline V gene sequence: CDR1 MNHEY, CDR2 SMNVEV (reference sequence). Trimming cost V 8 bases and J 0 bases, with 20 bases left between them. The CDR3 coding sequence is TGTGCCAGCTTTCCAAGGGGGGCAGGTTCCTCCTACGAGCAGTACTTC. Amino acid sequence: CASFPRGAGSSYEQYF.

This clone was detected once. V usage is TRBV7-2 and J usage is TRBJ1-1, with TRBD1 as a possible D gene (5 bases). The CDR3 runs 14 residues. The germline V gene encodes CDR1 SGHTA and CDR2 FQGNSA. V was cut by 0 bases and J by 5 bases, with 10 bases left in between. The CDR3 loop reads CASSLAGQTTEAFF. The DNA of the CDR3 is TGTGCCAGCAGCTTAGCGGGGCAGACTACTGAAGCTTTCTTT.

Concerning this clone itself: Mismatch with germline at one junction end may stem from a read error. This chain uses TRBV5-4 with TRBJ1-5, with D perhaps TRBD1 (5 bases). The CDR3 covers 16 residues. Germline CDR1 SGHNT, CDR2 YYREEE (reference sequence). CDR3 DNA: TGCGCCAGCAGCCAAGATATGGGGCAGGGTTTCCAGCCCCAGCATTTT. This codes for CASSQDMGQGFQPQHF.

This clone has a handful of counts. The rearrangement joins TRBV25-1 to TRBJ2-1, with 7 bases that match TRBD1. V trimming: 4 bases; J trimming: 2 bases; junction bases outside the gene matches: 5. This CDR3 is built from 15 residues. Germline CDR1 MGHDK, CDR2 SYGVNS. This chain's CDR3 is CASSAPGTAYNEQFF. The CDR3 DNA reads TGTGCCAGCAGTGCCCCCGGGACAGCCTACAATGAGCAGTTCTTC.

The CDR3 bases are TGTGCCAGTAGCCGGGACTACACAGATACGCAGTATTTT. It is translated as CASSRDYTDTQYF. The V call is TRBV19, the J call TRBJ2-3, with TRBD2 matching over 7 bases. Trimming cost V 6 bases and J 2 bases; bases outside gene matches: 2. Germline V gives CDR1 LNHDA, CDR2 SQIVND (reference sequence). The length of the CDR3 is 13 residues.

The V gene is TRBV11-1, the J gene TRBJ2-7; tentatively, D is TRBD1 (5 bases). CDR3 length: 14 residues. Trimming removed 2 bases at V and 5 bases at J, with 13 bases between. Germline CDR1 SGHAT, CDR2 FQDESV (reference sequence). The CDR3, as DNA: TGTGCCAGCAGCTTAAGTCTTCAGGGCAACGAGCAGTACTTC. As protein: CASSLSLQGNEQYF.

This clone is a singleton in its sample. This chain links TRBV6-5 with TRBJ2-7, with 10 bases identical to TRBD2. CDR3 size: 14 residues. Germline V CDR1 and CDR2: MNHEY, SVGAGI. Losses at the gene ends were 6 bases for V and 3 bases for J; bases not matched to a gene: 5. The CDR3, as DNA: TGTGCCAGCAGCCAGCGGGGGGGACTCTACGAGCAGTACTTC. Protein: CASSQRGGLYEQYF.